This TCR beta chain is from a study of shared clonotypes between healthy human individuals. Using immunoSEQ multiplex PCR, the repertoire was profiled, and TCRdb retains in-frame clones only, with some absent. The sample shows roughly 2.5 million clones, just over 90% of them seen only once. Deletions cut 6 bases from V and 5 bases from J, with 11 bases between. The CDR3 sequence is 12 residues long. Germline V gene data show CDR1 as SGDLS and CDR2 as YYNGEE. This chain joins TRBV9 and TRBJ1-2; D call uncertain. The clonotype was recovered from a man between 18 and 35 years old in good health. The source material was naive CD4+ T cells sorted from blood. Described subset: CD45RA+ positively selected. CDR3 bases: TGTGCCAGCACGCTGGAGGGTTATGGCTACACCTTC. Protein sequence: CASTLEGYGYTF. Drawing the rest from reference TRBV9 and TRBJ1-2, the complete variable domain is DSGVTQTPKHLITATGQRVTLRCSPRSGDLSVYWYQQSLDQGLQFLIQYYNGEERAKGNILERFSAQQFPDLHSELNLSSLELGDSALYFCASTLEGYGYTFGSGTRLTVV.